This TCR beta chain derives from a study of blood T cell repertoires in COVID-19. In germline, CDR1 is MNHEY, CDR2 SVGAGI. V lost 2 bases to trimming and J lost 8 bases, with 11 bases between them. The CDR3 is 13 amino acids. Profiled with immunoSEQ multiplex PCR; TCRdb holds only in-frame clones, not every one. Of 190,000 or so clones listed, 85% were seen once; the top ten hold 15% to 20%. V and J are TRBV6-5 and TRBJ2-3; a possible D gene is TRBD2 (6 bases). This TCR derives from a man between 40 and 49 years old who had recovered from COVID-19. Sequenced material: PBMCs or T cells enriched from blood (not recorded which). The CDR3 nucleotides read TGTGCCAGCAGTTACCGACTAGAAAGTACGCAGTATTTT. Amino acid sequence: CASSYRLESTQYF.